This is a list of T cell receptor beta chains from one sample in a study of cytomegalovirus exposure and HLA in healthy donors. Repertoires were generated with immunoSEQ multiplex PCR, while TCRdb's copy carries only in-frame clones and drops some. Here the sample spans 55,000 to 70,000 clones, about two thirds being singletons. The sequenced sample was PBMCs. These receptors all stem from a man aged 40-55 years in good health and CMV-seropositive. Each CDR3 is given without its conserved first and last residue. The order of the fields is J gene, D gene, V gene, CDR3 protein. A D gene is named only where the DNA matches it firmly.

TRBJ2-7,TRBD2,TRBV6-6,ASSTWTSGSYEQY
TRBJ2-7,NA,TRBV9,ASSPTPTVYEQY
TRBJ2-7,NA,TRBV29-1,SVEGYTGYEQY
TRBJ2-7,NA,TRBV25-1,ASSGGETSDYEQY
TRBJ1-2,TRBD1,TRBV5-1,ASSLTSRPGQGDYGYT
TRBJ2-2,TRBD1,TRBV27,ASRGADRYNTGELF
TRBJ1-2,NA,TRBV6-4,ASSYSESGYT
TRBJ2-1,NA,TRBV7-3,ASSPMTGINEQF
TRBJ1-3,NA,TRBV30,AWSEAFYLGNTIY
TRBJ1-5,TRBD1,TRBV6-5,ASSERDRDEH
TRBJ2-5,NA,TRBV15,ATSRDLGPQETQY
TRBJ2-5,NA,TRBV7-6,ASSRSRGVGETQY
TRBJ2-5,TRBD2,TRBV19,ASAGGLQETQY
TRBJ2-1,TRBD2,TRBV6-5,ASSPGLAGENEQF
TRBJ1-6,TRBD1,TRBV27,ASSLPDNTGTGMRPLH
TRBJ1-1,NA,TRBV6-4,ASRTVMNTEAF
TRBJ2-2,TRBD2,TRBV19,ASSIPGFSGRAGELF
TRBJ2-7,TRBD1,TRBV5-4,ASSRGTGSYEQY
TRBJ1-2,NA,TRBV2,ASSRQPNYGYT
TRBJ1-2,NA,TRBV6-1,ASSEWPPGGYT
TRBJ1-1,NA,TRBV19,ASSIYTEAF
TRBJ2-1,TRBD2,TRBV15,ATSRAGGPNEQF
NA,TRBD1,TRBV10-3,AISGAQGAYEQY
TRBJ2-7,TRBD1,TRBV30,ALDRVVSYEQY